The table lists the clone carrying this T cell receptor (beta chain) with many counts. Its antigen is unidentified. Based on clinical symptoms, serum thyroxine and TRAb, thyroid ultrasound and orbital computed tomography, diagnoses were reached. Amplification of TCR beta CDR3 regions was performed using RNA transcripts as template. Primed by the HTBI set, a first-round RT-PCR was run on the TCR CDR3. TCRdb redid the calling of the multiplex PCR reads with MiXCR, one entry per CDR3 protein. The sample lists some 740,000 distinct CDR3 sequences; 14% were seen once. This sample is part of a study of T cells in Graves' hyperthyroidism and ophthalmopathy. Study-wide results and limits: Prediction of ophthalmopathy progression came a median around 6 months pre-onset.

Germline-derived CDR1 and CDR2 are MNHNS and SASEGT. CDR3 length equals 14 residues. The V segment lost 8 bases and the J segment 1 base; nucleotides outside the gene matches: 7. Material for sequencing was blood. The chain has TRBV6-1 and TRBJ1-2, with 7 bases fitting TRBD1. The source of this sequence is a woman under 30 with Graves' hyperthyroidism. CDR3 nucleotides: TGTGCCAGCGAAAGCGGGGACAGTAACTATGGCTACACCTTC. Translated: CASESGDSNYGYTF.